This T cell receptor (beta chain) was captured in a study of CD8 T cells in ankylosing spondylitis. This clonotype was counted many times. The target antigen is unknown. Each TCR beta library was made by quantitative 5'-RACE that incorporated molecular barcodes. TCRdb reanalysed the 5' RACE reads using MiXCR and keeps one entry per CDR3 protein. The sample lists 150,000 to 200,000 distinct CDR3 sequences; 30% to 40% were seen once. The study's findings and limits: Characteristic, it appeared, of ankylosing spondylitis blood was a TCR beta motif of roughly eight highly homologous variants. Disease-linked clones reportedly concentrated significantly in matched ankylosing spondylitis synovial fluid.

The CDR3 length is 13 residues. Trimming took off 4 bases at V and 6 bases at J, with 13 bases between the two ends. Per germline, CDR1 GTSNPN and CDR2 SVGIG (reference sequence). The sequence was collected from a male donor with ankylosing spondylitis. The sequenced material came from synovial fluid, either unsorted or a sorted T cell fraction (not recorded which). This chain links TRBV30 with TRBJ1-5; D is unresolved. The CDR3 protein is CAWTSQAGQPQHF. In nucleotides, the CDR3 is TGTGCCTGGACTAGCCAGGCGGGTCAGCCCCAGCATTTT.